These T cell receptor beta chains were read from a single sample in a study of graft-versus-host responses after intestinal transplantation. Profiled with immunoSEQ multiplex PCR; TCRdb holds only in-frame clones, not every one. The table records 25,000 to 35,000 clones, 70% to 85% of them present only once. No antigen has been assigned to these receptors. The sample was unstimulated CD8+ T cells sorted from spleen or lymph node cells, taken before intestinal transplant. These receptors originate from a human donor who received an intestinal transplant. Each CDR3 is given with its conserved first and last residue. The order of the fields is V gene, clone size, J gene, D gene, CDR3 DNA, CDR3 protein. The D gene is left open where the match is weak. Where a row states a size, it is once, few, many or the class of an expanded clone; other rows omit it.

TRBV19	NA	TRBJ2-7	TRBD1	TGTGCCAGTAGTAAACCCGGGACAGGGTATTTAGAGCAGTACTTC	CASSKPGTGYLEQYF
TRBV10-1	NA	TRBJ2-6	TRBD1	TGCGCCAGCAGTGCGAGAGGGGGGGGACAGGGAAACACTGGGGCCAACGTCCTGACTTTC	CASSARGGGQGNTGANVLTF
TRBV29-1	NA	TRBJ2-1	NA	TGCAGCGCCACCGGGACTTCCTACAATGAGCAGTTCTTC	CSATGTSYNEQFF
TRBV27	NA	TRBJ2-7	NA	TGTGCCAGCAGTTTATCGTTCAGCTACGAGCAGTACTTC	CASSLSFSYEQYF
TRBV2	once	TRBJ1-6	NA	TGTGCCAGCAGGTCCAGGACGGGACATAATTCACCCCCCCACTTT	CASRSRTGHNSPPHF
TRBV2	once	TRBJ2-7	NA	TGTGCCAGACAGGGTATCTACGAGCAGTACTTC	CARQGIYEQYF
TRBV7-6	few	TRBJ2-3	TRBD1	TGTGCCAGCAGGGGAACAGGGGGCAGGGGAACAGATACGCAGTATTTT	CASRGTGGRGTDTQYF
TRBV5-1	NA	TRBJ2-3	TRBD2	TGCGCCAGCAGCTTCGGACTAGTTCCAGATACGCAGTATTTT	CASSFGLVPDTQYF
TRBV7-9	NA	TRBJ2-3	TRBD2	TGTGCCAGCAGCTTAGAGGGACTAGCGGGAGGCCCGGATACGCAGTATTTT	CASSLEGLAGGPDTQYF
TRBV7-8	NA	TRBJ2-1	TRBD2	TGTGCCAGCAGCTTAGTGGCGGGAGCGGGGAATGAGCAGTTCTTC	CASSLVAGAGNEQFF
TRBV28	NA	TRBJ2-7	TRBD1	TGTGCCAGCAGGGTGACAGGGGGACACGAGCAGTACTTC	CASRVTGGHEQYF
TRBV28	NA	TRBJ1-5	NA	TGTGCCAGCAGTTTGCAAATCGGGGGGCGGAATCAGCCCCAGCATTTT	CASSLQIGGRNQPQHF
TRBV5-5	once	TRBJ2-5	NA	TGTGCCAGCAGCTTACGCTTCTCGAGGACCCAGTACTTC	CASSLRFSRTQYF
TRBV28	NA	TRBJ1-3	NA	TGTGCCAGCAGTCATCAACAGGGTGGGGGAAACACCATATATTTT	CASSHQQGGGNTIYF
TRBV10-3	NA	TRBJ2-7	TRBD1	TGTGCCATCAGTGAGCTAGGGGGCGCCTACGAGCAGTACTTC	CAISELGGAYEQYF
TRBV27	NA	TRBJ2-5	NA	TGTGCCAGCAGTCCCGGGACAAAAGGGGTGACCCAGTACTTC	CASSPGTKGVTQYF
TRBV10-2	NA	TRBJ2-3	TRBD2	TGCGCCAGCAGTGACGCTCGCGGGGGGGCAGCAGATACGCAGTATTTT	CASSDARGGAADTQYF
TRBV5-1	many	TRBJ2-7	TRBD2	TGTGCCAGCAGTGAACCTGGACTAGCGGTCTACGAGCAGTACTTC	CASSEPGLAVYEQYF
TRBV27	NA	TRBJ2-7	NA	TGTGCCAGCAGTTTATCGAGGGGGGGCTACGAGCAGTACTTC	CASSLSRGGYEQYF
TRBV7-9	NA	TRBJ2-1	TRBD2	TGTGCCAGCAGCAGACTAGCGGGAGTACCTGACAATGAGCAGTTCTTC	CASSRLAGVPDNEQFF
TRBV10-3	NA	TRBJ1-1	NA	TGTGCCATCAGTGGGGCGGGATTTAACGAAGCTTTCTTT	CAISGAGFNEAFF
TRBV7-7	NA	TRBJ2-2	NA	TGTGCTAGCAGTTACCCAGGGGCGGCCGGGGAGCTGTTTTTT	CASSYPGAAGELFF
TRBV28	NA	TRBJ2-3	TRBD2	TGTGCCAGCTCCCTCTGGAGGCCTGCGGGAGGGCCGGGGGATACGCAGTATTTT	CASSLWRPAGGPGDTQYF
TRBV28	NA	TRBJ1-1	NA	TGTGCCAGCAGTTTTTGGTTGAGCAGGGCGAAGAACACTGAAGCTTTCTTT	CASSFWLSRAKNTEAFF
TRBV25-1	NA	TRBJ2-1	NA	TGTGCCAGCAGTGATCGGGACACCCGACGACATTTCTTC	CASSDRDTRRHFF
TRBV4-1	NA	TRBJ2-7	TRBD2	TGCGCCAGCAGCCAAGAAAGGGGAGGGTTCTCCTACGAGCAGTACTTC	CASSQERGGFSYEQYF
TRBV7-9	NA	TRBJ2-7	TRBD1	TGTGCCAGCAGCAGACCGGGACAGGGGGCCTACGAGCAGTACTTC	CASSRPGQGAYEQYF
TRBV6-5	NA	TRBJ1-4	NA	TGTGCCAGCAGCGTCTCCCGGGTTAATGAAAAACTGTTTTTT	CASSVSRVNEKLFF
TRBV5-6	NA	TRBJ2-3	TRBD2	TGTGCCAGCAGCTCGGGACTAGCGGGAGGTTGGGGGGCAGATACGCAGTATTTT	CASSSGLAGGWGADTQYF
TRBV7-3	NA	TRBJ2-1	NA	TGTGCCAGCAGCCCCCACCCCGGGTGGCCCCGGAGTGAGCAGTTCTTC	CASSPHPGWPRSEQFF
TRBV7-3	NA	TRBJ2-2	NA	TGTGCCAGCAGCTGGGTAGGGGGCACCGGGGAGCTGTTTTTT	CASSWVGGTGELFF
TRBV7-6	once	TRBJ2-1	NA	TGTGCCAGCAGCTTATCCCCGCGTGGAGATGAGCAGTTCTTC	CASSLSPRGDEQFF
TRBV6-5	NA	TRBJ1-1	TRBD1	TGTGCCAGCAGTTATGACAGGGGAAGGACTGAAGCTTTCTTT	CASSYDRGRTEAFF
TRBV13	NA	TRBJ2-1	TRBD2	TGTGCCAGCAGCTTTGTCGACAGATGGGAGGGTGAGCAGTTCTTC	CASSFVDRWEGEQFF
TRBV27	NA	TRBJ2-7	TRBD2	TGTGCCAGCAGTTTTAGCGGGAGCTCCTACGAGCAGTACTTC	CASSFSGSSYEQYF